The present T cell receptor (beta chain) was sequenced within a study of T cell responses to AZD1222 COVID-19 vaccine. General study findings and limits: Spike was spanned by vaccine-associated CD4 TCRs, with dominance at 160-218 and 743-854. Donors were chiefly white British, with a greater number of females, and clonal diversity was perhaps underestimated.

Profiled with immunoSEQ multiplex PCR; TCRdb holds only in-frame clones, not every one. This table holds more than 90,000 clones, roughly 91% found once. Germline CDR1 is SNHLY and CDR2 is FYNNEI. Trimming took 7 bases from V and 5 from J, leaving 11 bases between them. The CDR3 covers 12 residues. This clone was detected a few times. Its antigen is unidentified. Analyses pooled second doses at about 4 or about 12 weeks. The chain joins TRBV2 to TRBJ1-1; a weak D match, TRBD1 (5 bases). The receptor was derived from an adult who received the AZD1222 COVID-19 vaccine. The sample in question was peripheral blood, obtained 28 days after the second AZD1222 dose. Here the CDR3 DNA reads TGTGCCAGCATTGCAGGGTATACTGAAGCTTTCTTT. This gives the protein CASIAGYTEAFF. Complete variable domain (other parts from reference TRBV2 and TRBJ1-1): EPEVTQTPSHQVTQMGQEVILRCVPISNHLYFYWYRQILGQKVEFLVSFYNNEISEKSEIFDDQFSVERPDGSNFTLKIRSTKLEDSAMYFCASIAGYTEAFFGQGTRLTVV.